Each of the 5 T cell receptor beta chains below was sequenced from the same sample in a study of cytomegalovirus exposure and HLA in healthy donors. This PCR relied on a set of 60 Vbeta primers and 13 Jbeta primers. Sequencing was performed with immunoSEQ multiplex PCR; in TCRdb, only in-frame clones are kept and a portion is missing. Its clone listing holds around 75,000 clones. Material for sequencing was PBMCs. These receptors originate from a man aged 45-65 years in good health and CMV-seropositive.

This chain joins TRBV6-1 and TRBJ1-4, with 7 bases identical to TRBD1. From germline, CDR1 is MNHNS and CDR2 SASEGT. With V trimmed by 3 bases and J by 8 bases, 6 bases remained unmatched. This CDR3 is built from 14 residues. The CDR3 protein is CASSEKGAREKLFF. CDR3 DNA: TGTGCCAGCAGTGAGAAGGGGGCTAGGGAAAAACTGTTTTTT.

The chain is built from TRBV5-1 and TRBJ2-3, with TRBD1 identical over 7 bases. The ends lost 2 bases at V and 5 bases at J; junction bases unmatched: 5. This CDR3 spans 14 amino acids. Germline CDR1 SGHRS, CDR2 YFSETQ. CDR3 nucleotide sequence: TGCGCCAGCAGCTTTGGTAGGGGGCAAGATACGCAGTATTTT. It yields the protein CASSFGRGQDTQYF.

In the case of this clone: The junction departs from germline at one end; a sequencing error may be responsible. Distinct nucleotide sequences in the sample also encode this CDR3. CDR3 sequence reads: CASSGGGYGVEAFF. The CDR3 coding sequence is TGCGCCAGCAGCGGGGGGGGCTACGGCGTTGAAGCTTTCTTT. The chain employs TRBV27 and TRBJ1-1; D may be TRBD1 (6 bases). The germline gives CDR1 MNHEY, CDR2 SMNVEV (reference sequence). The CDR3 is made up of 14 amino acids.

A remark on this clone: The sample contains more than one DNA sequence encoding this CDR3. This chain connects TRBV5-1 to TRBJ2-1; 12 bases align to TRBD2. CDR1 and CDR2 from the germline V gene are SGHRS and YFSETQ. With V trimmed by 0 bases and J by 7 bases, 14 bases remained unmatched. This CDR3 comprises 19 residues. In nucleotides, the CDR3 is TGCGCCAGCAGCTTGGTCCGGACTAGCGGGACCTTAGGCAGGAATGAGCAGTTCTTC. It translates to CASSLVRTSGTLGRNEQFF.

The chain combines TRBV6-5 with TRBJ2-2; 7 nucleotides agree with TRBD1. The CDR3 has 15 residues. V was clipped by 7 bases and J by 0 bases; unmatched bases: 5. The germline gives CDR1 MNHEY, CDR2 SVGAGI. CDR3 region: CASTLQGPNTGELFF. Here the CDR3 DNA reads TGTGCCAGCACTTTACAGGGGCCGAACACCGGGGAGCTGTTTTTT.